This T cell receptor (beta chain) was identified during a study of shared clonotypes between healthy human individuals. Study outcomes and limitations: There were few donors, and this limited the genetic and exposure-history diversity represented. How much donors shared clonotypes was expected to be affected by sequencing depth.

The CDR3 sequence is 14 residues long. Germline assignment: CDR1 KGHSH and CDR2 LQKENI. The V and J ends lost 2 bases and 6 bases respectively, with 11 bases between them. With regard to this clone: Antigen specificity is unknown. A read error may be the cause here, since a much bigger clone is one base away.

Loaded into unsorted PBMC replicate PCRs was 300 ng DNA, roughly 30,000 T cell genomes. As originally analysed: Filtering differed, since immunoSEQ gave only junction sequences and no quality scores. Produced via immunoSEQ multiplex PCR; TCRdb's table is partial and in-frame only. The V and J calls and clone size are taken from that table; D and trimming were inferred from the DNA. In the table there are about 500,000 clones, approximately 80% of which are singletons. The rearrangement joins TRBV18 to TRBJ1-5; D gene unclear. Sequenced: PBMCs. The TCR sequence derives from a woman in her 40s in good health. Some clones in this sample may be carry-over from other donors' samples. Here the CDR3 DNA reads TGTGCCAGCTCACCAGGCAATGGCGGTCAGCCCCAGCATTTT. This translates into CASSPGNGGQPQHF.